This T cell receptor (beta chain) was sequenced in a study of OX40 agonist ivuxolimab in advanced cancers. The wider study: Patients were infused with ivuxolimab every 2 weeks at 0.01 to 10 mg/kg.

The V end was cut by 2 bases, the J end by 6 bases, with 17 bases between. The CDR3 spans 15 residues. CDR1 SGHTA and CDR2 FQGNSA come from the germline V gene. Assay used: immunoSEQ multiplex PCR; TCRdb lists only in-frame clones, some missing. The table lists approximately 90,000 clones, approximately 90% of them singletons, with roughly 1.5% in the top ten. Material: CD4+ or CD8+ T cells sorted from blood, obtained in a trial of the OX40 agonist ivuxolimab. The TCR sequence derives from an adult with an advanced solid tumor such as melanoma, head and neck, liver or kidney cancer. This chain uses TRBV7-2 with TRBJ2-7, with D perhaps TRBD1 (6 bases). The CDR3 region has the DNA TGTGCCAGCAGCTTATCCCACCACCCCAGGGGCGAGCAGTACTTC. Translated, it gives CASSLSHHPRGEQYF.